The 5 T cell receptor beta chains below come from one sample, sequenced in a study of T cell repertoires in cytomegalovirus infection. These TCRs' antigens remain unknown. TCRdb independently ran MiXCR on the reads; one entry per CDR3 protein. The data show more than 85,000 distinct CDR3 sequences, around 30% seen once. Sequencing used CD8+ T cells from cultured PBMCs, obtained from culture after CMV antigen stimulation. These receptors were obtained from a human donor in good health (CMV status not recorded). Some clones in this sample may be carry-over from other donors' samples.

The table lists this clonotype with many counts. The genes are TRBV27 and TRBJ2-4; D gene ambiguous. This CDR3 has 14 amino acids. CDR1 is MNHEY, CDR2 SMNVEV, per germline (reference sequence). V lost 6 bases to trimming and J lost 3 bases, with 12 bases between them. The CDR3 nucleotides read TGTGCCAGCAGCCCCGTAACGGGCAAAAACATTCAGTACTTC. Amino acid sequence: CASSPVTGKNIQYF.

Ten or more counts support this clonotype. This chain joins TRBV7-9 and TRBJ2-7; TRBD1 matches 7 bases. The V gene end was trimmed by 4 bases and the J gene end by 5 bases; junction bases not matched to a gene: 8. CDR3 size: 14 residues. In germline, CDR1 is SEHNR, CDR2 FQNEAQ (reference sequence). CDR3 nucleotide sequence: TGTGCCAGCAGCTCGACAGGGCAAGGGAACGAGCAGTACTTC. Translating it yields CASSSTGQGNEQYF. Together with reference TRBV7-9 and TRBJ2-7, the CDR3 gives the full variable domain: DTGVSQNPRHKITKRGQNVTFRCDPISEHNRLYWYRQTLGQGPEFLTYFQNEAQLEKSRLLSDRFSAERPKGSFSTLEIQRTEQGDSAMYLCASSSTGQGNEQYFGPGTRLTVT.

A few counts support this clonotype. The genes are TRBV4-1 and TRBJ2-5; TRBD2 aligns across 9 bases. The CDR3 is made up of 17 amino acids. The trim removed 0 bases at V and 2 bases at J, leaving 7 bases unmatched. From germline, CDR1 is MGHRA and CDR2 YSYEKL. The CDR3, as DNA: TGCGCCAGCAGCCAAGATGGGGCTAGCGGGATACAAGAGACCCAGTACTTC. The encoded protein is CASSQDGASGIQETQYF.

The chain is built from TRBV6-5 and TRBJ2-1, with D possibly being TRBD1 or TRBD2 (5 bases each). CDR1 MNHEY and CDR2 SVGAGI come from the germline V gene. The V gene lost 2 bases and the J gene lost 5 bases, with 13 bases spanning the gap. The CDR3 has 15 residues. The CDR3 here is CASSYGDPRHNEQFF. The CDR3 bases are TGTGCCAGCAGTTACGGGGACCCGCGTCACAATGAGCAGTTCTTC.

This clonotype showed up just a few times. V usage is TRBV5-4 and J usage is TRBJ2-5; unclear D gene. The CDR3 totals 11 residues. V was trimmed by 2 bases and J by 5 bases, leaving 4 bases between them. CDR1 is SGHNT, CDR2 YYREEE, per germline (reference sequence). CDR3 amino acids: CASSFGETQYF. The CDR3, as DNA: TGTGCCAGCAGCTTTGGCGAGACCCAGTACTTC. The entire variable domain, with the rest obtained from reference TRBV5-4 and TRBJ2-5, is as follows: ETGVTQSPTHLIKTRGQQVTLRCSSQSGHNTVSWYQQALGQGPQFIFQYYREEENGRGNFPPRFSGLQFPNYSSELNVNALELDDSALYLCASSFGETQYFGPGTRLLVL.